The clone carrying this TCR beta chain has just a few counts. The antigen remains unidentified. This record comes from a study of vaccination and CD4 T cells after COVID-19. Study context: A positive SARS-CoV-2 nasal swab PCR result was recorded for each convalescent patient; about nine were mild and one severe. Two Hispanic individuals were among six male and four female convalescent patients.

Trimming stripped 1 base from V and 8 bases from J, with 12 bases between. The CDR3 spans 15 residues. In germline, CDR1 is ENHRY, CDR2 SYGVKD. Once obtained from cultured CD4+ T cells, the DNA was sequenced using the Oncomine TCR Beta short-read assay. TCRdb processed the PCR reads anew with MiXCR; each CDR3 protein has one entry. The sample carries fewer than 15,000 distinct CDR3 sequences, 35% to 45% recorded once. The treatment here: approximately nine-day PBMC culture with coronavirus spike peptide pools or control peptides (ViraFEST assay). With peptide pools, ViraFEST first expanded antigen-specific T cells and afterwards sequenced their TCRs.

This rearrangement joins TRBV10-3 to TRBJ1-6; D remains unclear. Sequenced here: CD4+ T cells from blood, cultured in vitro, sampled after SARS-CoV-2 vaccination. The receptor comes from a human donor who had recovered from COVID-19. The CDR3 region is CAISEYEVFDSPLHF. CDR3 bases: TGTGCCATCAGTGAGTACGAGGTGTTCGATTCACCCCTCCACTTT.